This TCR beta chain was sequenced during a study of T-cell memory formation after mild COVID-19 (dated by TCRdb to about 2021). About the investigation overall: TCR sequence clusters from the two donors were largely donor specific. The cohort was made up of two young adult volunteers, one female and one male, who were previously healthy. In two donors, T-cell clones that expanded and contracted after mild COVID-19 were followed by sequencing TCRalpha and TCRbeta repertoires longitudinally. The investigation overall reported the following: Only two mild cases were covered by the study, and larger cohorts that include severe cases with pre-infection samples were considered necessary. SARS-CoV-2 specificity was not confirmed for the second-wave clones peaking on day 37. Clones contracting from day 15 to 85 had balanced CD4/CD8 phenotypes, while a second wave expanding from day 15 to 37 was biased towards CD4+. Contracting CD4+ clones turned up mainly in the CM and EM memory subsets, whereas EMRA was where CD8+ clones were enriched. Some responding clones were found in pre-infection memory, which suggests that pre-existing cross-reactive memory T cells took part in the SARS-CoV-2 response.

Sequencing used an Illumina NovaSeq 6000. cDNA libraries for TCRalpha and TCRbeta were prepared by 5'RACE using constant-segment primers, with sample barcodes and unique molecular identifiers added. Trizol reagent was used to extract RNA from every sample. Libraries were amplified in two PCR steps, with a second sample barcode and Illumina TruSeq adapters added in the second step. Sequencing of the libraries was done on an Illumina NovaSeq, producing 2 x 150 bp paired-end reads. The study's processing was this. Demultiplexing of reads and collapsing into UMI-guided consensus sequences were performed with migec v1.2.7. Using mixcr v2.1.11, the UMI consensuses were aligned to TRA and TRB V and J templates and assembled into clonotypes. Clonotypes were classified as expanded or contracted when called significant by both edgeR and NoisET, with noise models trained on biological replicates. edgeR calls used a false discovery rate-adjusted p below 0.01 and a log2 fold-change threshold of 1. As an exploratory analysis of dynamics, PCA with hierarchical clustering was applied to max-normalized trajectories of the 1000 most abundant clonotypes. Separately sequenced CD4+ and CD8+ repertoires were used to assign the CD4 or CD8 phenotype of responding clones. The public reads were run again by TCRdb, first through fastp at Q25 and then through MiXCR, and only productive beta chains were kept. One record per CDR3 amino acid sequence lists the most common genes and DNA. TCRdb, not the original authors, processed these V and J calls. For this sample there are some 300,000 distinct CDR3 sequences; roughly a fifth appear just once. The top ten clonotypes cover 21% of the sample.

As for this clonotype: Its cognate antigen has yet to be identified. Base qualities are not provided; no much larger clone lies one nucleotide away.

PBMCs were isolated by Ficoll-Paque density gradient centrifugation. What was sequenced was PBMCs or a T cell subset sorted from them (not recorded which). The TCR comes from a man younger than 35 who had mild COVID-19 (a few samples of this study predate the infection). The sample titles of this study are shuffled in the database, so cell type and time point are left out; the donor was told from shared clones.

CDR3 region: CASSQDWPSGAEAFF. The nucleotide sequence reads TGTGCCAGCAGCCAAGATTGGCCGAGTGGGGCTGAAGCTTTCTTT. This chain joins TRBV4-2 to TRBJ1-1; the D segment cannot be called with confidence. The CDR3 numbers 15 residues from cysteine through phenylalanine. The kept DNA is CDR3 alone, 45 bases in frame from the first base. A distance of 14 bases separates the germline ends of V and J, which lose 0 bases and 6 bases respectively. Taken from the germline V gene, the CDR1 and CDR2 loops are LGHNA and YNFKEQ.